Listed here are 32 T cell receptor beta chains from one sample, sequenced in a study of cytomegalovirus exposure and HLA in healthy donors. PCR amplification relied on 60 Vbeta primers (plus 13 Jbeta primers). Sequenced by immunoSEQ multiplex PCR; TCRdb stores in-frame clones only, minus some. The sample records 100,000 to 150,000 clones, approximately 78% being singletons. The sample taken for sequencing was PBMCs. Every receptor here comes from a female donor in good health and CMV-seronegative.

The J gene is TRBJ2-2, the V gene TRBV7-6; 10 bases align to TRBD1. Trimming at V came to 2 bases and at J to 4 bases, leaving 4 bases not matched to a gene. Germline lookup yields CDR1 SGHVS and CDR2 FNYEAQ. This CDR3 spans 16 amino acids. This CDR3 is CASSLRRTGGTGELFF. CDR3 nucleotide sequence: TGTGCCAGCAGCTTACGGCGGACAGGGGGCACCGGGGAGCTGTTTTTT.

This chain links TRBV27 with TRBJ2-7; D gene uncertain. V was trimmed by 8 bases and J by 0 bases, leaving 14 bases between them. Germline CDR1 MNHEY, CDR2 SMNVEV (reference sequence). The CDR3 length is 14 residues. The CDR3 bases are TGTGCCAGCTACGGTTCGGGTCTCTCCTACGAGCAGTACTTC. Translating it yields CASYGSGLSYEQYF.

V usage is TRBV29-1 and J usage is TRBJ1-1; 9 bases map to TRBD1. V shed 6 bases and J 9 bases; nucleotides not matched to a gene: 11. The CDR3 has 13 residues. Germline loops: CDR1 SQVTM, CDR2 ANQGSEA. The CDR3 DNA reads as TGCAGCGTCCGACTCGGGACAGGGTTGAAAGCTTTCTTT. The encoded protein is CSVRLGTGLKAFF.

V usage is TRBV2 and J usage is TRBJ2-1; TRBD2 agrees at 10 bases. Germline CDR1 reads SNHLY; CDR2 reads FYNNEI. This CDR3 is 19 amino acids long. V trimming: 2 bases; J trimming: 6 bases; junction bases outside the gene matches: 16. The CDR3: CASSEPWGTNERGGNEQFF. The CDR3 nucleotides read TGTGCCAGCAGTGAACCGTGGGGCACTAACGAGCGGGGGGGCAATGAGCAGTTCTTC.

This sequence joins TRBV30 and TRBJ1-4; weak D call: TRBD1 (5 bases). V was clipped by 0 bases and J by 4 bases, with 15 bases between them. Germline values: CDR1 GTSNPN, CDR2 SVGIG (reference sequence). The CDR3 is 16 amino acids. CDR3 region: CAWSVLGRTINEKLFF. The CDR3 DNA reads TGTGCCTGGAGTGTTCTGGGACGGACTATTAATGAAAAACTGTTTTTT.

The CDR3 sequence is CASSSDEKLFF. CDR3 sequence (DNA): TGTGCCAGCAGCTCCGATGAAAAACTGTTTTTT. The chain employs TRBV9 and TRBJ1-4; unclear D gene. This CDR3 is built from 11 residues. Germline loops: CDR1 SGDLS, CDR2 YYNGEE. V dropped 4 bases and J dropped 6 bases, with 4 bases sitting between them.

V and J are TRBV27 and TRBJ2-7; D may be TRBD1 (6 bases). The germline V gene has CDR1 MNHEY and CDR2 SMNVEV (reference sequence). Trimming cost V 8 bases and J 6 bases, with 17 bases left between them. The length of the CDR3 is 13 residues. CDR3 in DNA: TGTGCCAGCGGGCCACAGGGTGGGTTCGAGCAGTACTTC. It translates to CASGPQGGFEQYF.

The V gene is TRBV11-2, the J gene TRBJ1-4; D may be TRBD1 (6 bases). This CDR3 contains 15 residues. Trimming left V 6 bases short and J 5 bases short, with 16 bases between. Looked up from germline, CDR1 is SGHAT and CDR2 is FQNNGV. CDR3 loop: CASRKRRDNNEKLFF. The DNA of the CDR3 is TGTGCCAGCAGAAAACGCCGGGACAACAATGAAAAACTGTTTTTT.

Here the CDR3 DNA reads TGTGCCTGGAGTGGGACAAGCTCTGGAAACACCATATATTTT. Translating it yields CAWSGTSSGNTIYF. V and J are TRBV30 and TRBJ1-3, with D perhaps matching TRBD1 (5 bases). Deletions cut 1 base from V and 0 bases from J, with 7 bases between. The germline V gene has CDR1 GTSNPN and CDR2 SVGIG (reference sequence). This CDR3 has 14 residues.

This clone was observed once. The gene calls are TRBV5-5 and TRBJ2-7, with TRBD1 as a possible D gene (5 bases). V was cut by 4 bases and J by 2 bases, with 16 bases left in between. Germline V lookup: CDR1 SGHKS, CDR2 YYEKEE (reference sequence). The CDR3 covers 15 residues. The CDR3 region is CASSEIPGWTYEQYF. The DNA of the CDR3 is TGTGCCAGCAGCGAAATACCAGGGTGGACCTACGAGCAGTACTTC.

This clone was picked up a small number of times. This chain joins TRBV4-2 and TRBJ2-5; perhaps TRBD1 as D (5 bases). The CDR3 is made up of 15 amino acids. CDR1 LGHNA and CDR2 YNFKEQ come from the germline V gene. Trimming shortened V by 1 base and J by 4 bases, and 13 bases separated the two germline ends. CDR3 nucleotide sequence: TGTGCCAGCAGCCAAGGTCAACAGGTATTAGAGACCCAGTACTTC. Its protein product is CASSQGQQVLETQYF.

The genes are TRBV4-3 and TRBJ1-5; no reliable D call. The CDR3 is 13 residues long. The germline V gene has CDR1 LGHNA and CDR2 YSLEER. Between the trimmed V and J ends, which lost 2 bases and 3 bases, there was a span of 5 bases. The CDR3 reads CASSQNLNQPQHF. The CDR3 nucleotides are TGCGCCAGCAGCCAAAATCTCAATCAGCCCCAGCATTTT.

This clone was seen only a few times. The chain couples TRBV4-3 to TRBJ1-1; possibly TRBD1 for D (6 bases). Per the germline V gene, CDR1 is LGHNA and CDR2 is YSLEER. The CDR3 is 15 residues long. The ends were cut back, 4 bases at V and 1 base at J, with 13 bases in the middle. The CDR3 nucleotides read TGCGCCAGCAGCCCAGGGCCAGGGGAGAACACTGAAGCTTTCTTT. It yields the protein CASSPGPGENTEAFF.

V is TRBV5-6 and J is TRBJ2-1, with 7 bases that match TRBD2. CDR1 SGHDT and CDR2 YYEEEE come from the germline V gene. The junction had 6 bases not matched to a gene; V was cut back by 0 bases and J by 12 bases. CDR3 length: 13 amino acids. CDR3: CASSLVTSKVQFF. CDR3 coding DNA: TGTGCCAGCAGCTTGGTGACTAGCAAGGTGCAGTTCTTC.

The chain joins TRBV15 to TRBJ1-4, with 9 bases matching TRBD1. The germline CDR1 and CDR2 sequences are LNHNV and YYDKDF (reference sequence). The ends lost 9 bases at V and 6 bases at J; junction bases unmatched: 2. This CDR3 is 12 amino acids long. The CDR3 sequence is CATGQGYEKLFF. DNA for the CDR3: TGTGCCACGGGACAGGGTTATGAAAAACTGTTTTTT.

This clone was recorded once. The CDR3 DNA reads as TGTGCCAGCAGCCAGGGGGGACTAGCGGGGACCCCAGATACGCAGTATTTT. Its protein is CASSQGGLAGTPDTQYF. V and J are TRBV4-2 and TRBJ2-3, with 13 bases lining up with TRBD2. Looked up from germline, CDR1 is LGHNA and CDR2 is YNFKEQ. V lost 3 bases, J lost 4 bases, and 7 bases stayed unmatched. The CDR3 has 17 amino acids.

This clone was seen once. This rearrangement joins TRBV5-1 to TRBJ2-6; 10 positions agree with TRBD1. Germline CDR1 and CDR2: SGHRS and YFSETQ. CDR3 length equals 19 residues. The junction had 9 bases not matched to a gene; V was cut back by 3 bases and J by 0 bases. CDR3: CASSWGDRGRYSGANVLTF. In DNA, the CDR3 is TGCGCCAGCAGCTGGGGGGACAGGGGTAGATACTCTGGGGCCAACGTCCTGACTTTC.

The V gene is TRBV7-9, the J gene TRBJ2-4; D unresolved. Trimming took off 5 bases at V and 4 bases at J, with 12 bases between the two ends. The CDR3 is 14 amino acids. Germline CDR1 and CDR2: SEHNR and FQNEAQ (reference sequence). CDR3 amino acids: CASSLGVRKNIQYF. The DNA for the CDR3 is TGTGCCAGCAGCCTTGGCGTGAGGAAAAACATTCAGTACTTC.

Concerning this clone itself: Other DNA sequences from this sample encode an identical CDR3 as well. The chain employs TRBV5-1 and TRBJ2-7; the match to TRBD2 covers 9 bases. The V gene end was trimmed by 4 bases and the J gene end by 2 bases; junction bases not matched to a gene: 7. Germline CDR1 reads SGHRS; CDR2 reads YFSETQ. This CDR3 comprises 15 residues. The CDR3 sequence: CASSARLAGPYEQYF. DNA for the CDR3: TGCGCCAGCAGCGCCCGGCTAGCGGGACCCTACGAGCAGTACTTC.

The chain recombines TRBV4-3 with TRBJ2-3; 7 nucleotides align to TRBD1. V lost 0 bases and J lost 1; bases outside the gene matches: 7. Per germline, CDR1 LGHNA and CDR2 YSLEER. This CDR3 region has 17 residues. CDR3 protein: CASSQEVRDRGTDTQYF. Written as DNA, the CDR3 is TGCGCCAGCAGCCAAGAAGTCCGAGACAGGGGCACAGATACGCAGTATTTT.

This clone was seen more than once but under ten times. The CDR3 bases are TGTGCCAGCAGCCAAGACTTATGGGGGGGATACAATGAGCAGTTCTTC. This translates into CASSQDLWGGYNEQFF. This chain uses TRBV4-2 with TRBJ2-1; 7 positions match TRBD2. CDR1 and CDR2 (germline): LGHNA, YNFKEQ. V shed 0 bases, J shed 4 bases, and the junction held 6 bases outside the gene matches. The CDR3 contains 16 residues.

The gene calls are TRBV4-3 and TRBJ1-1, with D tentatively TRBD1 (6 bases). The germline V and J ends were trimmed by 4 bases and 6 bases, with 12 bases remaining between them. The CDR3 is 13 residues long. Per germline, CDR1 LGHNA and CDR2 YSLEER. The CDR3 bases are TGCGCCAGCAGCCGGACGGACAGACCTGAAGCTTTCTTT. Translated: CASSRTDRPEAFF.

V is TRBV11-3 and J is TRBJ2-3; 13 bases are shared with TRBD2. From germline, CDR1 is SGHNT and CDR2 YENEEA. After removal of 5 bases from V and 6 bases from J, the junction contained 8 bases not matched to a gene. CDR3 length equals 16 residues. The DNA of the CDR3 is TGTGCCAGCAGCGCAGGACTAGCGGGAGCTGAGGATACGCAGTATTTT. This translates into CASSAGLAGAEDTQYF.

The chain links TRBV7-8 to TRBJ2-5; D not resolved. The CDR3 sequence is 11 residues long. Trimming took off 7 bases at V and 5 bases at J, with 8 bases between the two ends. In germline, CDR1 is SGHVS, CDR2 FQNEAQ. CDR3 nucleotide sequence: TGTGCCAGCACTGCCTACGAGACCCAGTACTTC. Its translation is CASTAYETQYF.

The chain links TRBV11-2 to TRBJ2-7, with 10 bases aligning to TRBD1. The V gene end was trimmed by 0 bases and the J gene end by 7 bases; junction bases not matched to a gene: 9. From germline, CDR1 is SGHAT and CDR2 FQNNGV. The CDR3 length is 16 residues. The CDR3 is CASSLEVGQGFREQYF. The CDR3 DNA sequence: TGTGCCAGCAGCTTAGAGGTGGGACAGGGGTTTAGGGAGCAGTACTTC.

The chain's CDR3 is CASSEEETQYF. Here the CDR3 DNA reads TGTGCCAGCAGTGAGGAGGAGACCCAGTACTTC. This sequence joins TRBV2 and TRBJ2-5; D gene ambiguous. V shed 3 bases and J shed 5 bases, with 4 bases lying between them. The germline gives CDR1 SNHLY, CDR2 FYNNEI. This CDR3 comprises 11 residues.

Here the CDR3 reads CASSPLQGSTYEQYF. CDR3 nucleotides: TGTGCCAGCTCACCTCTACAGGGGTCCACCTACGAGCAGTACTTC. The chain links TRBV18 to TRBJ2-7; 7 nucleotides line up with TRBD1. V dropped 3 bases and J dropped 2; count of bases not matched to a gene: 7. From germline, CDR1 is KGHSH and CDR2 LQKENI. The CDR3 runs 15 residues.

The rearrangement uses TRBV30 and TRBJ2-3; 9 nucleotides align to TRBD2. The CDR3 has 14 amino acids. With 3 bases clipped from V and 8 bases from J, the junction kept 9 bases outside the gene matches. Germline values: CDR1 GTSNPN, CDR2 SVGIG (reference sequence). CDR3 nucleotides: TGTGCCTGGAGAGGGGCGGGAGGGACGGGTACGCAGTATTTT. Its translation: CAWRGAGGTGTQYF.

This clone was detected once. The chain links TRBV29-1 to TRBJ1-4, with TRBD1 matching 8 bases. CDR1 and CDR2 from the germline V gene are SQVTM and ANQGSEA. The V segment lost 1 base and the J segment 4 bases; nucleotides outside the gene matches: 2. The CDR3 runs 14 residues. CDR3 in DNA: TGCAGCGTTGAAGGGGACAGGCGTAATGAAAAACTGTTTTTT. Encoded protein: CSVEGDRRNEKLFF.

The rearrangement joins TRBV7-3 to TRBJ2-2; TRBD2 agrees at 7 bases. The J segment lost 7 bases and the V segment lost 1 base, leaving 9 bases of the junction unmatched. In germline, CDR1 is SGHTA, CDR2 FQGTGA. The CDR3 covers 16 residues. In nucleotides, the CDR3 is TGTGCCAGCAGCTTAAACGGGGCGGGAGTGTACGGGGAGCTGTTTTTT. The encoded protein is CASSLNGAGVYGELFF.

This rearrangement joins TRBV5-1 to TRBJ1-2, with 8 bases matching TRBD1. Germline lookup yields CDR1 SGHRS and CDR2 YFSETQ. Trimming removed 4 bases from V and 1 base from J; junction bases left unmatched: 3. This CDR3 is 14 amino acids long. The CDR3 is CASSAGGRNYGYTF. In nucleotides, the CDR3 is TGCGCCAGCAGCGCAGGGGGCCGTAACTATGGCTACACCTTC.

The chain employs TRBV6-5 and TRBJ2-5; the match to TRBD2 covers 7 bases. Germline V CDR1 and CDR2: MNHEY, SVGAGI. The CDR3 is 16 amino acids. The ends lost 4 bases at V and 4 bases at J; junction bases unmatched: 12. CDR3: CASSSAQSGMAETQYF. In DNA form, the CDR3 reads TGTGCCAGCAGTTCCGCCCAAAGCGGGATGGCAGAGACCCAGTACTTC.